Below, 27 T cell receptor beta chains from the same sample are listed, as sequenced in a study of CD8 T cells in ankylosing spondylitis. A single record per CDR3 protein comes from TCRdb applying MiXCR to the 5' RACE reads. Among 120,000 or so distinct CDR3 sequences listed, around 13% were seen once. Material for sequencing was blood, either unsorted or a sorted T cell fraction (not recorded which). The origin of the receptors is a female donor with ankylosing spondylitis or in good health (not recorded which).

This clonotype has more than one count but fewer than ten. The chain couples TRBV6-1 to TRBJ2-3; a weak D match, TRBD1 (5 bases). This CDR3 is 15 amino acids long. The V gene's germline CDR1 is MNHNS and CDR2 SASEGT. V lost 8 bases and J 2 bases, leaving 17 bases between the germline ends. The chain's CDR3 is CASGETALYTDTQYF. CDR3 DNA sequence: TGTGCCAGCGGCGAGACAGCTCTTTACACAGATACGCAGTATTTT.

This clonotype was picked up a small number of times. V is TRBV24-1 and J is TRBJ2-3; no clear D. V shed 1 base and J shed 4 bases, with 5 bases lying between them. Germline V gives CDR1 KGHDR, CDR2 SFDVKD. The CDR3 has 13 amino acids. Here the CDR3 reads CATSDFGSDTQYF. The CDR3, as DNA: TGTGCCACCAGTGATTTCGGGTCAGATACGCAGTATTTT.

The table lists this clonotype with many counts. The chain has TRBV7-9 and TRBJ2-7; no firm D call. With 4 bases removed from V and 6 bases from J, the gap between germline ends came to 13 bases. This CDR3 spans 13 amino acids. Germline assignment: CDR1 SEHNR and CDR2 FQNEAQ (reference sequence). The CDR3 coding sequence is TGTGCCAGCAGCTACCCATGGGGTCGCGAGCAGTACTTC. It specifies CASSYPWGREQYF.

This clonotype appeared a few times. This chain connects TRBV5-1 to TRBJ2-1, with D perhaps matching TRBD1 (5 bases). V shed 6 bases and J shed 7 bases, with 14 bases lying between them. This CDR3 is 13 amino acids long. Per germline, CDR1 SGHRS and CDR2 YFSETQ. CDR3: CASTTSPGNEQFF. The DNA of the CDR3 is TGCGCCAGCACCACAAGCCCAGGGAATGAGCAGTTCTTC.

This clonotype came up a few times. V is TRBV19 and J is TRBJ2-2; 7 positions agree with TRBD1. CDR1 and CDR2 (germline): LNHDA, SQIVND (reference sequence). The CDR3 is made up of 16 amino acids. J gave up 0 bases and V 5 bases, and 6 bases lay outside the gene matches. The CDR3 sequence is CASSLRGQPNTGELFF. CDR3 DNA: TGTGCCAGTAGTCTCAGGGGACAGCCGAACACCGGGGAGCTGTTTTTT.

This clonotype appeared many times. V and J are TRBV5-1 and TRBJ2-1; tentative D call: TRBD1 (5 bases). Trimming shortened V by 2 bases and J by 5 bases, and 14 bases separated the two germline ends. Germline-derived CDR1 and CDR2 are SGHRS and YFSETQ. The CDR3 totals 15 residues. The CDR3 coding sequence is TGCGCCAGCAGCTTCAGGCAGGGAAGCAACAATGAGCAGTTCTTC. This codes for CASSFRQGSNNEQFF.

The table lists this clonotype with many counts. This sequence joins TRBV5-1 and TRBJ1-6; D uncertain. This CDR3 has 16 amino acids. The V and J ends lost 2 bases and 5 bases respectively, with 14 bases between them. CDR1 is SGHRS and CDR2 is YFSETQ in the germline V gene. The CDR3 DNA reads TGCGCCAGCAGCTTCGTCCAGACACGGGATAATTCACCCCTCCACTTT. It translates to CASSFVQTRDNSPLHF.

This clonotype was picked up a small number of times. This sequence joins TRBV6-6 and TRBJ1-1; D is undetermined. This CDR3 contains 11 residues. Germline loops: CDR1 MNHNY, CDR2 SVGAGI (reference sequence). Trimming removed 7 bases at V and 4 bases at J, with 7 bases between. DNA of the CDR3: TGTGCCAGCATAATAGGCACTGAAGCTTTCTTT. Its protein is CASIIGTEAFF.

There are many counts of this clonotype. CDR3 residues: CSASQTGDQPQHF. The CDR3 DNA reads TGCAGTGCTAGCCAAACAGGTGATCAGCCCCAGCATTTT. The V gene is TRBV20-1, the J gene TRBJ1-5; TRBD1 might be the D (5 bases). This CDR3 comprises 13 residues. The germline V gene encodes CDR1 DFQATT and CDR2 SNEGSKA (reference sequence). The ends were cut back, 3 bases at V and 5 bases at J, with 11 bases in the middle.

The V call is TRBV7-3, the J call TRBJ1-2; D ambiguous. Trimming shortened V by 0 bases and J by 4 bases, and 6 bases separated the two germline ends. Germline assignment: CDR1 SGHTA and CDR2 FQGTGA. The CDR3 totals 13 residues. CDR3 nucleotide sequence: TGTGCCAGCAGCTTAACCGGAAGCTATGGCTACACCTTC. Amino acids: CASSLTGSYGYTF.

The chain combines TRBV12-3 or TRBV12-4 with TRBJ2-7, with a weak D call TRBD1 (7 bases). The V gene lost 3 bases and the J gene lost 6 bases, with 18 bases spanning the gap. The CDR3 is 15 residues long. The CDR3 spells CASSFAGRGVGEQYF. DNA for the CDR3: TGTGCCAGCAGTTTCGCCGGCAGGGGGGTTGGCGAGCAGTACTTC.

This clonotype was seen repeatedly, ten times or more. The rearrangement uses TRBV7-9 and TRBJ2-7; 10 bases are shared with TRBD2. Germline V CDR1 and CDR2: SEHNR, FQNEAQ (reference sequence). Trimming cost V 5 bases and J 0 bases; bases outside gene matches: 4. The CDR3 consists of 15 residues. The CDR3 nucleotides read TGTGCCAGCAGCGTTAGCGGGGGGCACTCCTACGAGCAGTACTTC. Translated: CASSVSGGHSYEQYF.

In this sample, this clonotype turned up many times. CDR3 protein: CASSQDRDYGYTF. Here the CDR3 DNA reads TGTGCCAGCAGCCAAGACAGGGACTATGGCTACACCTTC. This sequence joins TRBV7-3 and TRBJ1-2; TRBD1 agrees at 7 bases. Germline-derived CDR1 and CDR2 are SGHTA and FQGTGA. The CDR3 contains 13 residues. The V and J ends lost 5 bases and 3 bases, in that order; junction bases with no gene match: 3.

This clonotype was observed a few times. The germline gene is not matched at one end of the junction; a read error may be the cause. The V call is TRBV7-7, the J call TRBJ1-6; unclear D gene. Germline CDR1 is SSHAT and CDR2 is FNYEAQ (reference sequence). The CDR3 has 13 residues. The CDR3 protein is CASSARQDSPLHF. The CDR3 bases are TGTGCTAGCAGCGCCCGTCAGGATTCACCCCTCCACTTT.

Ten or more counts support this clonotype. The V and J genes are TRBV12-3 or TRBV12-4 and TRBJ2-2; D unresolved. The V and J ends lost 6 bases and 11 bases respectively, with 13 bases between them. This CDR3 has 12 residues. Here the CDR3 DNA reads TGTGCCAGCAGCCAAGGCCGTACCGAGCTGTTTTTT. It translates to CASSQGRTELFF.

This clonotype was detected a few times. The genes are TRBV5-1 and TRBJ2-5, with D possibly called TRBD1 or TRBD2 (5 bases each). Trimming removed 2 bases from V and 1 base from J, with 12 bases in between. The CDR3 totals 15 residues. Germline CDR1 SGHRS, CDR2 YFSETQ. The DNA for the CDR3 is TGCGCCAGCAGCTTATACCCGGGACCCCAAGAGACCCAGTACTTC. Amino acid sequence: CASSLYPGPQETQYF.

The table lists this clonotype with many counts. In DNA, the CDR3 is TGTGCCACCACTGCCTACCCGGCAGAGAGACACAATGAGCAGTTCTTC. Protein: CATTAYPAERHNEQFF. This chain joins TRBV6-1 and TRBJ2-1; D not resolved. This CDR3 spans 16 amino acids. Germline V CDR1 and CDR2: MNHNS, SASEGT. V lost 10 bases and J lost 5, with 24 bases in between.

This clonotype was seen more than once but under ten times. The chain has TRBV29-1 and TRBJ2-1; D is uncertain. The CDR3 is made up of 10 amino acids. Trimming took 8 bases from V and 8 from J, leaving 10 bases between them. Germline loops: CDR1 SQVTM, CDR2 ANQGSEA. CDR3 region: CSLGWDEQFF. DNA of the CDR3: TGCAGCCTCGGGTGGGATGAGCAGTTCTTC.

This clonotype was seen repeatedly, ten times or more. CDR3 in DNA: TGCGCCAGCAGCGACCCCGGGACAGGGGGCCACGAGCAGTACTTC. It encodes CASSDPGTGGHEQYF. V and J are TRBV5-1 and TRBJ2-7, with TRBD1 identical over 12 bases. The V gene end was trimmed by 4 bases and the J gene end by 5 bases; junction bases not matched to a gene: 7. CDR3 length: 15 residues. CDR1 is SGHRS, CDR2 YFSETQ, per germline.

Ten or more counts support this clonotype. The chain employs TRBV27 and TRBJ2-6; D call uncertain. CDR1 MNHEY and CDR2 SMNVEV come from the germline V gene (reference sequence). V was cut by 9 bases and J by 0 bases, with 12 bases left in between. The CDR3 runs to 15 residues. The CDR3 DNA follows: TGTGCCAGTCGTCTATCAATCTCTGGGGCCAACGTCCTGACTTTC. Protein product: CASRLSISGANVLTF.

The chain links TRBV9 to TRBJ2-2; 12 bases map to TRBD2. The length of the CDR3 is 20 residues. Trimming at V came to 0 bases and at J to 5 bases, leaving 14 bases not matched to a gene. CDR1 and CDR2 (germline): SGDLS, YYNGEE. CDR3 in DNA: TGTGCCAGCAGCGTAGCTGGGGCTAGCGGGAGGGCCGGAGGTACCGGGGAGCTGTTTTTT. Protein sequence: CASSVAGASGRAGGTGELFF.

This clonotype has just a few counts. Here the CDR3 DNA reads TGCGCCAGCAGCCTTGGACAGGGGTCAATCAATGAGCAGTTCTTC. Translated, it gives CASSLGQGSINEQFF. The chain recombines TRBV5-1 with TRBJ2-1; 9 bases are shared with TRBD1. The germline V gene encodes CDR1 SGHRS and CDR2 YFSETQ. The CDR3 has 15 residues. J was trimmed by 6 bases and V by 4 bases; bases with no gene match: 8.

There are a few counts of this clonotype. The chain carries TRBV29-1 and TRBJ2-4; D is undetermined. Per germline, CDR1 SQVTM and CDR2 ANQGSEA. The CDR3 is 17 amino acids. V shed 1 base and J shed 1 base, with 17 bases lying between them. The CDR3 DNA is TGCAGCGTTGAAGGATATCCGGGCCCCCTGGCCAAAAACATTCAGTACTTC. This codes for CSVEGYPGPLAKNIQYF.

This clonotype appeared a few times. This chain joins TRBV21-1 and TRBJ1-5; the table's TRBD1 call for D was not verified on the DNA. TRBV21-1 is annotated as a pseudogene. The CDR3 has 17 residues. The CDR3 loop is CASSLRTVLGGNQPQHF. CDR3 in DNA: TGTGCCAGCAGCTTACGGACAGTTTTAGGGGGTAATCAGCCCCAGCATTTT.

This clonotype showed up many times. The chain couples TRBV12-3 or TRBV12-4 to TRBJ1-1, with D hard to call. CDR3 length: 12 amino acids. V was shortened by 5 bases and J by 1 base, with 5 bases between the two germline ends. For the CDR3, the DNA is TGTGCCAGCAGTCAGCGGAACACTGAAGCTTTCTTT. Protein product: CASSQRNTEAFF.

The CDR3 coding sequence is TGTGCCAGCAGCGAATGGACAGTCCATTCACCCCTCCACTTT. It is translated as CASSEWTVHSPLHF. V is TRBV27 and J is TRBJ1-6; D may be TRBD1 (6 bases). CDR1 MNHEY and CDR2 SMNVEV come from the germline V gene (reference sequence). Between the trimmed V and J ends, which lost 6 bases and 8 bases, there was a span of 14 bases. The length of the CDR3 is 14 residues.

This clonotype was observed at least ten times. The rearrangement uses TRBV2 and TRBJ2-5; weak D call: TRBD1 (5 bases). Germline lookup yields CDR1 SNHLY and CDR2 FYNNEI. There are 14 residues in the CDR3. V gave up 8 bases and J gave up 0 bases, with 13 bases separating them. The CDR3 nucleotides read TGTGCCAGCGGAAAACAGGAGTACCAAGAGACCCAGTACTTC. It encodes CASGKQEYQETQYF.